This T cell receptor beta chain was sequenced in a study of OX40 agonist ivuxolimab in advanced cancers. Study at large: Those treated in dose escalation had hepatocellular carcinoma, melanoma, renal cell cancer or head and neck cancer. One patient with hepatocellular carcinoma and two with cutaneous melanoma, three in all, had partial responses.

The germline V gene has CDR1 MDHEN and CDR2 SYDVKM. The V end lost 5 bases, the J end lost 4 bases, and 17 bases lay between the germline ends. This CDR3 is 15 amino acids long. Details on this clone: Its matching antigen is unknown.

Regarding the study as a whole: CD4+ and CD8+ blood T cells expanded clonally by week 6 at 0.1 to 3.0 mg/kg.

Sequencing used immunoSEQ multiplex PCR; TCRdb keeps in-frame clones, though not all of them. In the table there are 36,000 or so clones, roughly three quarters of which are singletons. Autoimmune disease history or systemic immunosuppression disqualified patients. This sequence originates from an adult with an advanced solid tumor such as melanoma, head and neck, liver or kidney cancer. The starting material was CD4+ or CD8+ T cells sorted from blood, obtained in a trial of the OX40 agonist ivuxolimab. The V call is TRBV28, the J call TRBJ1-2; D possibly corresponds to TRBD1 (5 bases). The CDR3 nucleotides read TGTGCCAGCAGTCCAACCCCCGACAGCTCCTATGGCTACACCTTC. Encoded protein: CASSPTPDSSYGYTF.